This TCR beta chain was captured in a study of shared clonotypes between healthy human individuals. The CDR3 contains 16 residues. The V gene lost 0 bases and the J gene lost 0 bases, with 11 bases spanning the gap. Germline CDR1 is SGHRS and CDR2 is YFSETQ. Replicate PCRs run on sorted subsets employed around 200 ng DNA, around 31,000 T cell genomes. Repertoires were generated with immunoSEQ multiplex PCR, while TCRdb's copy carries only in-frame clones and drops some. The sample carries about 2.4 million clones, under 95% recorded once. Source material: naive CD4+ T cells from PBMCs. Documented subset: CD45RA+ positively selected. The chain has TRBV5-1 and TRBJ2-3; D possibly corresponds to TRBD2 (5 bases). The TCR sequence derives from a young man in good health. Some clones in this sample may be carry-over from other donors' samples. The CDR3, as DNA: TGCGCCAGCAGCTTGGGGGAGCTCTCTAGCACAGATACGCAGTATTTT. Protein: CASSLGELSSTDTQYF.